The 13 T cell receptor beta chains given below trace back to one sample, sequenced in a study of shared clonotypes between healthy human individuals. Sequencing was performed with immunoSEQ multiplex PCR; in TCRdb, only in-frame clones are kept and a portion is missing. The table has almost 750,000 clones, roughly 72% seen once; the top ten hold approximately 1.8%. The source material was memory CD4+ T cells sorted from blood. The subset is: CD45RA-negative fraction. All receptors come from a woman in her twenties or thirties in good health.

The sample holds a few counts of this clone. V usage is TRBV27 and J usage is TRBJ2-1, with TRBD2 identical over 10 bases. CDR1 and CDR2 (germline): MNHEY, SMNVEV (reference sequence). This CDR3 has 15 residues. V lost 1 base and J lost 6; bases outside the gene matches: 3. CDR3 nucleotides: TGTGCCAGCAGTTTATGGTCTAGCGGGAGCAATGAGCAGTTCTTC. This codes for CASSLWSSGSNEQFF.

This chain connects TRBV27 to TRBJ2-3, with TRBD2 identical over 7 bases. V was clipped by 6 bases and J by 4 bases; unmatched bases: 10. Germline V gene lookup returns CDR1 MNHEY and CDR2 SMNVEV (reference sequence). The CDR3 runs 15 residues. CDR3 bases: TGTGCCAGCAGCTCCCGCGGGGGATGGTCAGATACGCAGTATTTT. This codes for CASSSRGGWSDTQYF.

The table lists this clone with a few counts. Other DNA sequences in the sample encode the same CDR3. V gene TRBV5-1 combines with J gene TRBJ2-2, with a weak D call TRBD2 (6 bases). Trimming stripped 3 bases from V and 5 bases from J, with 8 bases between. CDR3 length: 13 amino acids. Germline V gene data show CDR1 as SGHRS and CDR2 as YFSETQ. CDR3 amino acids: CASSWGETGELFF. In DNA form, the CDR3 reads TGCGCCAGCAGCTGGGGGGAGACCGGGGAGCTGTTTTTT.

This chain links TRBV6-1 with TRBJ2-7; D is undetermined. CDR3 size: 15 residues. Germline V CDR1 and CDR2: MNHNS, SASEGT. The ends were cut back, 0 bases at V and 0 bases at J, with 9 bases in the middle. The CDR3 here is CASSEAPRSSYEQYF. DNA for the CDR3: TGTGCCAGCAGTGAAGCGCCGAGGAGCTCCTACGAGCAGTACTTC.

The chain joins TRBV6-5 to TRBJ1-2; the match to TRBD1 covers 9 bases. The ends lost 5 bases at V and 5 bases at J; junction bases unmatched: 9. The germline gives CDR1 MNHEY, CDR2 SVGAGI. This CDR3 has 15 residues. For the CDR3, the DNA is TGTGCCAGCAGTGGAACCGGGACAGGGTCTTATGGCTACACCTTC. The encoded protein is CASSGTGTGSYGYTF.

The chain links TRBV28 to TRBJ1-4, with 11 nucleotides matching TRBD1. This CDR3 comprises 17 residues. J gave up 10 bases and V 3 bases, and 13 bases lay outside the gene matches. Germline values: CDR1 MDHEN, CDR2 SYDVKM. The CDR3 region has the DNA TGTGCCAGCAGTTTTCCGGGACAGGGGGACCTGGTAGGAAAACTGTTTTTT. Protein sequence: CASSFPGQGDLVGKLFF. The full variable domain, rest sourced from reference TRBV28 and TRBJ1-4, is DVKVTQSSRYLVKRTGEKVFLECVQDMDHENMFWYRQDPGLGLRLIYFSYDVKMKEKGDIPEGYSVSREKKERFSLILESASTNQTSMYLCASSFPGQGDLVGKLFFGSGTQLSVL.

The chain combines TRBV7-7 with TRBJ2-7; D perhaps matches TRBD2 (6 bases). The germline V gene encodes CDR1 SSHAT and CDR2 FNYEAQ (reference sequence). The CDR3 consists of 13 residues. Deletions cut 0 bases from V and 7 bases from J, with 10 bases between. The CDR3 spells CASSLASGREQYF. The DNA of the CDR3 is TGTGCCAGCAGCTTAGCTAGCGGACGGGAGCAGTACTTC.

The chain employs TRBV4-2 and TRBJ2-5; a weak D match, TRBD2 (5 bases). This CDR3 has 16 amino acids. Germline V CDR1 and CDR2: LGHNA, YNFKEQ. V was pared by 0 bases and J by 5 bases, with 16 bases between. In DNA form, the CDR3 reads TGTGCCAGCAGCCAAGAAATCCGGGAAGTGGGCGAGACCCAGTACTTC. Encoded protein: CASSQEIREVGETQYF.

The chain employs TRBV30 and TRBJ2-2; no firm D call. CDR1 GTSNPN and CDR2 SVGIG come from the germline V gene (reference sequence). The V and J ends lost 3 bases and 5 bases respectively, with 10 bases between them. This CDR3 has 13 amino acids. CDR3 sequence: CAWSTVLTGELFF. The CDR3 coding sequence is TGTGCCTGGAGCACCGTACTAACCGGGGAGCTGTTTTTT.

This clone was detected a few times. Other DNA sequences in this sample translate to the same CDR3. The V gene is TRBV5-4, the J gene TRBJ1-2, with D perhaps matching TRBD1 (6 bases). V was clipped by 4 bases and J by 1 base, with 14 bases between them. CDR3 length equals 15 residues. Germline CDR1 reads SGHNT; CDR2 reads YYREEE (reference sequence). As DNA, the CDR3 is TGTGCCAGCAGCCAACCCGGACAGCGTAACTATGGCTACACCTTC. Amino acid sequence: CASSQPGQRNYGYTF.

The chain combines TRBV5-1 with TRBJ1-1; no clear D. The germline V and J ends were trimmed by 5 bases and 5 bases, with 13 bases remaining between them. The CDR3 consists of 13 residues. Germline lookup yields CDR1 SGHRS and CDR2 YFSETQ. The CDR3 sequence: CASRTRSVTEAFF. The CDR3 DNA follows: TGCGCCAGCAGGACCCGCTCGGTAACTGAAGCTTTCTTT.

Only a few counts were recorded for this clone. The V call is TRBV19, the J call TRBJ1-5; weak D call: TRBD1 (5 bases). Germline CDR1 LNHDA, CDR2 SQIVND (reference sequence). This CDR3 has 13 amino acids. Trimming took 5 bases from V and 7 from J, leaving 12 bases between them. The CDR3 coding sequence is TGTGCCAGTAGTTTCCAGGGCGGACAGCCCCAGCATTTT. It is translated as CASSFQGGQPQHF.

Worth noting for this clone: Within the sample, other DNA sequences also encode this same CDR3. The chain combines TRBV5-1 with TRBJ1-3; D is ambiguous. Germline V gives CDR1 SGHRS, CDR2 YFSETQ. Trimming took off 4 bases at V and 0 bases at J, with 8 bases between the two ends. There are 14 residues in the CDR3. The CDR3 nucleotides read TGCGCCAGCAGCCCGGGTACCTCTGGAAACACCATATATTTT. As protein: CASSPGTSGNTIYF. Full variable domain (rest looked up from reference TRBV5-1 and TRBJ1-3): KAGVTQTPRYLIKTRGQQVTLSCSPISGHRSVSWYQQTPGQGLQFLFEYFSETQRNKGNFPGRFSGRQFSNSRSEMNVSTLELGDSALYLCASSPGTSGNTIYFGEGSWLTVV.